This T cell receptor (beta chain) originates from a study of identical twins. With respect to this clonotype: As yet, its antigen is unknown.

TCRdb passed the 5' RACE reads through MiXCR, listing each CDR3 protein once. The top ten hold roughly 4.3% of the sample, which has 600,000 to 700,000 distinct CDR3 sequences, 21% seen once. The study's findings and limits: Out-of-frame alpha sequences that twins shared showed excess low generation probability.

These data were likewise used in another study, on T cells expressing NK-cell markers. From that report: One observes that, in several donors, these clonotypes were also the leading ones within the CD3+CD56-NKG2C+ fraction.

This sequence originates from a woman aged 18-29 years in good health. Specimen: PBMCs.

The CDR3 sequence: CASSPRRTYEQYF. The CDR3 nucleotides are TGTGCCAGCAGCCCCCGGAGAACCTACGAGCAGTACTTC. V and J are TRBV7-9 and TRBJ2-7; D not resolved. In germline, CDR1 is SEHNR, CDR2 FQNEAQ (reference sequence). The CDR3 is made up of 13 amino acids. V was shortened by 5 bases and J by 2 bases, with 10 bases between the two germline ends.